The 23 T cell receptor beta chains listed next were all sequenced from one sample in a study of molecular identifiers for immune sequencing clone quantification. Each CDR3 protein gets one entry after TCRdb re-called the PCR reads with MiXCR. Of about 67,000 distinct CDR3 sequences in the sample, 15% to 20% were seen once. The source material was naive CD8+ T cells from blood, with Jurkat cell RNA spiked in. Subset: FACS-sorted CD8+CD4-CCR7+CD45RA+ naive T cells. The receptors stem from a human donor in good health. Some libraries in this study had Jurkat cell RNA spiked in.

Points on this clonotype: This could be a read error, since a much larger clone is one nucleotide away. The CDR3 ends on some other residue instead of the conserved phenylalanine or tryptophan, so this is likely a read error. CDR3 nucleotide sequence: TGTGCCAGTAGTATGACAGGAAGCTCCTACAATGAGCAGTTCCTC. Translating it yields CASSMTGSSYNEQFL. The chain is built from TRBV19 and TRBJ2-1; perhaps TRBD1 as D (6 bases). CDR3 size: 15 residues. Trimming removed 3 bases at V and 0 bases at J, with 9 bases between. CDR1 is LNHDA, CDR2 SQIVND, per germline (reference sequence).

At least ten counts were recorded for this clonotype. CDR3 protein: CASSYSLMDQTRDEQFF. In nucleotides, the CDR3 is TGTGCCAGCAGTTACTCCCTAATGGATCAGACTCGGGATGAGCAGTTCTTC. This chain connects TRBV6-5 to TRBJ2-1; D unresolved. Deletions cut 0 bases from V and 8 bases from J, with 20 bases between. The CDR3 has 17 residues. From germline, CDR1 is MNHEY and CDR2 SVGAGI.

At least ten counts were recorded for this clonotype. The chain employs TRBV4-1 and TRBJ1-2, with D unresolved. V was clipped by 2 bases and J by 4 bases, with 17 bases between them. This CDR3 is 16 amino acids long. Germline V lookup: CDR1 MGHRA, CDR2 YSYEKL. CDR3 bases: TGCGCCAGCAGCCAAAGGGCAACCGGGAGCCTCTATGGCTACACCTTC. Protein sequence: CASSQRATGSLYGYTF.

The sample holds many counts of this clonotype. V is TRBV4-2 and J is TRBJ2-7, with D unresolved. Germline values: CDR1 LGHNA, CDR2 YNFKEQ. The CDR3 extends over 15 amino acids. Trimming pared 4 bases from V and 0 bases from J, leaving 13 bases between. The CDR3: CASSPTARSSYEQYF. CDR3 bases: TGTGCCAGCAGCCCCACCGCCCGGAGCTCCTACGAGCAGTACTTC.

In its sample, this clonotype was seen many times. The J gene is TRBJ2-2, the V gene TRBV30; 8 bases are a match to TRBD2. V shed 0 bases, J shed 6 bases, and the junction held 15 bases outside the gene matches. This CDR3 region has 18 residues. Germline loops: CDR1 GTSNPN, CDR2 SVGIG (reference sequence). The CDR3 spells CAWSVLSLPGGPAGELFF. The DNA for the CDR3 is TGTGCCTGGAGTGTATTGTCCCTCCCGGGAGGGCCAGCCGGGGAGCTGTTTTTT.

V usage is TRBV24-1 and J usage is TRBJ2-5; 7 nucleotides line up with TRBD1. The CDR3 spans 15 residues. V lost 5 bases, J lost 3 bases, and 8 bases stayed unmatched. Germline V gene data show CDR1 as KGHDR and CDR2 as SFDVKD. The CDR3 spells CATSAWDRSKETQYF. The CDR3 DNA reads as TGTGCCACCAGTGCCTGGGACAGATCTAAAGAGACCCAGTACTTC.

This clonotype has ten or more counts. The CDR3 sequence: CAWSSYDEQFF. The CDR3 region has the DNA TGTGCCTGGAGTTCGTACGATGAGCAGTTCTTC. V is TRBV30 and J is TRBJ2-1; D remains unclear. CDR1 is GTSNPN and CDR2 is SVGIG in the germline V gene (reference sequence). Deletions cut 2 bases from V and 8 bases from J, with 7 bases between. CDR3 length: 11 residues.

As regards this clonotype: No conserved phenylalanine or tryptophan ends this CDR3, so it is likely a read error. This chain links TRBV7-9 with TRBJ2-7; D is uncertain. Germline V gives CDR1 SEHNR, CDR2 FQNEAQ (reference sequence). V was shortened by 1 base and J by 2 bases, with 6 bases between the two germline ends. CDR3 size: 13 residues. This CDR3 reads CASSLVMTYEQYL. The CDR3 bases are TGTGCCAGCAGCTTAGTAATGACCTACGAGCAGTACCTC.

This clonotype has ten or more counts. The chain uses TRBV4-2 and TRBJ1-1; maybe TRBD1 (5 bases). The CDR3 length is 18 residues. Germline assignment: CDR1 LGHNA and CDR2 YNFKEQ. Trimming removed 1 base at V and 0 bases at J, with 18 bases between. CDR3 DNA: TGTGCCAGCAGCCAAGCGGCCCCGCCGCGGGGGGTGAACACTGAAGCTTTCTTT. Translating gives CASSQAAPPRGVNTEAFF.

This clonotype was observed many times. The chain employs TRBV20-1 and TRBJ2-7; possible D gene TRBD1, 5 bases. V dropped 2 bases and J dropped 6 bases, with 20 bases sitting between them. Germline V gives CDR1 DFQATT, CDR2 SNEGSKA (reference sequence). This CDR3 region has 15 residues. CDR3 protein: CSARNLVTAFGEQYF. The CDR3 DNA follows: TGCAGTGCTAGAAATCTGGTGACAGCCTTTGGCGAGCAGTACTTC.

About this clonotype: At one of its ends the junction is not consistent with the germline gene, which may arise from a read error. This chain links TRBV4-1 with TRBJ1-1; D may be TRBD1 (5 bases). The CDR3 consists of 15 residues. CDR1 MGHRA and CDR2 YSYEKL come from the germline V gene. The CDR3 sequence: CASNQDPRGGVEAFF. CDR3 nucleotides: TGCGCCAGCAACCAAGATCCCCGGGGGGGGGTTGAAGCTTTCTTT.

The sample holds many counts of this clonotype. J is TRBJ2-7 and V is TRBV19; D is unclear. Deletions cut 0 bases from V and 3 bases from J, with 15 bases between. The germline CDR1 and CDR2 sequences are LNHDA and SQIVND (reference sequence). The CDR3 loop spans 16 amino acids. CDR3 in DNA: TGTGCCAGTAGTATAGATCTCACCAACGCCCTCTACGAGCAGTACTTC. It codes for CASSIDLTNALYEQYF.

Ten or more counts support this clonotype. The rearrangement links TRBV20-1 to TRBJ2-1; D perhaps matches TRBD2 (5 bases). This CDR3 is 16 amino acids long. V shed 4 bases and J shed 0 bases, with 16 bases lying between them. CDR1 and CDR2 (germline): DFQATT, SNEGSKA (reference sequence). CDR3 residues: CSANRYGGSSYNEQFF. CDR3 sequence (DNA): TGCAGTGCTAACCGATATGGAGGTAGCTCCTACAATGAGCAGTTCTTC.

By its share, this clonotype is medium-sized. V and J are TRBV29-1 and TRBJ2-4; unclear D gene. CDR1 and CDR2 (germline): SQVTM, ANQGSEA. This CDR3 is 13 amino acids long. With 3 bases removed from V and 2 bases from J, the gap between germline ends came to 8 bases. The CDR3 DNA reads as TGCAGCGTTGAGTTAGCAACCAAAAACATTCAGTACTTC. Protein: CSVELATKNIQYF.

There are many counts of this clonotype. This chain connects TRBV6-5 to TRBJ2-7; a weak D match, TRBD1 (5 bases). Trimming removed 6 bases at V and 6 bases at J, with 18 bases between. Germline values: CDR1 MNHEY, CDR2 SVGAGI. The CDR3 consists of 14 residues. The CDR3 region is CASSLDGQGGEQYF. CDR3 bases: TGTGCCAGCAGCCTAGATGGGCAGGGCGGCGAGCAGTACTTC.

V gene TRBV27 combines with J gene TRBJ1-6; D possibly corresponds to TRBD1 (6 bases). Trimming stripped 0 bases from V and 12 bases from J, with 12 bases between. From germline, CDR1 is MNHEY and CDR2 SMNVEV (reference sequence). This CDR3 has 14 residues. This chain's CDR3 is CASSLSGGRLPLHF. Written as DNA, the CDR3 is TGTGCCAGCAGTTTATCCGGGGGCCGGTTACCCCTCCACTTT.

V and J are TRBV7-9 and TRBJ2-1; D is unresolved. The CDR3 loop spans 12 amino acids. Trimming left V 4 bases short and J 10 bases short, with 11 bases between. Germline CDR1 and CDR2: SEHNR and FQNEAQ (reference sequence). The CDR3 region is CASSYRPREQFF. The CDR3 nucleotides are TGTGCCAGCAGCTACCGCCCAAGGGAGCAGTTCTTC.

Worth noting for this clonotype: At one boundary the junction diverges from the germline segment, which might be a read error. The chain is built from TRBV6-5 and TRBJ2-7, with TRBD2 matching over 13 bases. The CDR3 totals 14 residues. CDR1 is MNHEY, CDR2 SVGAGI, per germline. This CDR3 reads CASSWTSGSYGQCF. The CDR3 DNA reads as TGTGCCAGCAGTTGGACTAGCGGGAGCTACGGGCAATGCTTC.

In this sample, this clonotype turned up many times. V is TRBV2 and J is TRBJ1-1, with 8 bases lining up with TRBD1. The germline V gene encodes CDR1 SNHLY and CDR2 FYNNEI. The CDR3 consists of 14 residues. Losses at the gene ends were 5 bases for V and 4 bases for J; bases not matched to a gene: 6. CDR3 protein: CASSSGQGATEAFF. Here the CDR3 DNA reads TGTGCCAGCAGTTCCGGACAGGGCGCCACTGAAGCTTTCTTT.

This clonotype was seen a handful of times. The chain links TRBV24-1 to TRBJ2-7, with unresolved D. The CDR3 is 12 residues long. Germline CDR1 reads KGHDR; CDR2 reads SFDVKD. Trimming left V 9 bases short and J 3 bases short, with 11 bases between. The DNA of the CDR3 is TGTGCCACCCAAGGACGGAACTACGAGCAGTACTTC. This sequence encodes CATQGRNYEQYF.

This rearrangement joins TRBV20-1 to TRBJ2-1; D possibly corresponds to TRBD2 (6 bases). CDR3 length: 15 amino acids. V was trimmed by 5 bases and J by 1 base, leaving 15 bases between them. The germline gives CDR1 DFQATT, CDR2 SNEGSKA (reference sequence). CDR3 protein: CSAVCPSVSYNEQFF. The CDR3 DNA reads as TGCAGTGCTGTTTGTCCTAGCGTTTCCTACAATGAGCAGTTCTTC.

This clonotype was picked up one time. An end of the junction differs from the germline gene, which may be a read error. The genes are TRBV7-9 and TRBJ2-2, with 13 bases matching TRBD2. CDR1 is SEHNR, CDR2 FQNEAQ, per germline (reference sequence). The CDR3 contains 16 residues. The DNA of the CDR3 is TGTGCCAGCAGCTTAGCCGGACTAGCGGGAGCCGGGGAGCCGTTTTTT. Its protein product is CASSLAGLAGAGEPFF. Based on the CDR3 plus reference TRBV7-9 and TRBJ2-2, the full variable domain is DTGVSQNPRHKITKRGQNVTFRCDPISEHNRLYWYRQTLGQGPEFLTYFQNEAQLEKSRLLSDRFSAERPKGSFSTLEIQRTEQGDSAMYLCASSLAGLAGAGEPFFGEGSRLTVL.

Ten or more counts support this clonotype. V usage is TRBV6-1 and J usage is TRBJ2-3, with D unclear. The V and J ends lost 3 bases and 0 bases respectively, with 10 bases between them. Looked up from germline, CDR1 is MNHNS and CDR2 is SASEGT. The CDR3 has 15 residues. The CDR3 here is CASSEISPSTDTQYF. Written as DNA, the CDR3 is TGTGCCAGCAGTGAGATCTCACCTAGCACAGATACGCAGTATTTT.